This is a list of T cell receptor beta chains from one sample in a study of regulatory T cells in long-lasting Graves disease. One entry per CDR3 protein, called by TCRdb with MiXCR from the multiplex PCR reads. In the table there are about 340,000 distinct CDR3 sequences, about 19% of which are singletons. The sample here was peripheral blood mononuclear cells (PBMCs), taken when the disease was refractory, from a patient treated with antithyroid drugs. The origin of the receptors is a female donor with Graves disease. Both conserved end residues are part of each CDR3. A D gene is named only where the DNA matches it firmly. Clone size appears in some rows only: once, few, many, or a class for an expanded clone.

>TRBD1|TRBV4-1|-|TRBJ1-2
CASTLTGEGTNYGYTF
TGCGCCAGCACTTTGACAGGGGAGGGAACTAACTATGGCTACACCTTC
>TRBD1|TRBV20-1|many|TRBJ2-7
CSARDRGQVDEQYF
TGCAGTGCTAGAGATCGGGGACAGGTGGACGAGCAGTACTTC
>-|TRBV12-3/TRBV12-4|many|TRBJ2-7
CASSLALRSRTGEQYF
TGTGCCAGCAGTTTAGCGCTTCGGTCCCGGACGGGGGAGCAGTACTTC
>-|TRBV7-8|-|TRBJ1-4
CASSLILVATNEKLFF
TGTGCCAGCAGCTTAATCCTCGTTGCAACTAATGAAAAACTGTTTTTT
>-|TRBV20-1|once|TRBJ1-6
CSASPPPLHF
TGCAGTGCTAGCCCCCCTCCCCTCCACTTT
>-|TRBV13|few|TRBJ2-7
CASSLGGGPASSSYEQYF
TGTGCCAGCAGCTTAGGCGGGGGCCCAGCCTCGAGCTCCTACGAGCAGTACTTC
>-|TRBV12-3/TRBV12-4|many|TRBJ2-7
CASSLMTTYEQYF
TGTGCCAGCAGTCTGATGACCACCTACGAGCAGTACTTC
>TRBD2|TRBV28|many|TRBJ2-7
CASRSSGGVSYEQYF
TGTGCCAGCAGGAGTAGCGGGGGCGTCTCCTACGAGCAGTACTTC
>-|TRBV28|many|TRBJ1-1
CASRLRGLVYTEAFF
TGTGCCAGCAGGTTGAGGGGCCTGGTTTACACTGAAGCTTTCTTT
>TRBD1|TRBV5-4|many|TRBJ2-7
CASSLTTGGFYEQYF
TGTGCCAGCAGCCTAACGACAGGGGGCTTCTACGAGCAGTACTTC
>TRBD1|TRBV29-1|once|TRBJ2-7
CSVGIQGGEQYF
TGCAGCGTTGGTATACAGGGGGGCGAGCAGTACTTC
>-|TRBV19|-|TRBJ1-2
CASSISNHGYTF
TGTGCCAGTAGTATATCTAATCATGGCTACACCTTC
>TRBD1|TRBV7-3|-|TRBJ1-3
CASSSGGRDSGNTIYF
TGTGCCAGCAGCTCAGGGGGGAGGGACTCTGGAAACACCATATATTTT
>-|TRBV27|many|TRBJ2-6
CASSLLWDISGANVLTF
TGTGCCAGCAGTCTTCTCTGGGACATTTCTGGGGCCAACGTCCTGACTTTC
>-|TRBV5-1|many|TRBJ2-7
CASSLEGRSFYEQYF
TGCGCCAGCAGCTTGGAGGGCCGATCCTTCTACGAGCAGTACTTC
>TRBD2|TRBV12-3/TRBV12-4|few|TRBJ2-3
CASSRSGGARDTQYF
TGTGCCAGCAGTCGTAGCGGGGGGGCCAGAGATACGCAGTATTTT
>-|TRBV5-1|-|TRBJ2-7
CASSLNPATYEQYF
TGCGCCAGCAGCTTGAATCCGGCCACCTACGAGCAGTACTTC
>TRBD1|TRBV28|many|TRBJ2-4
CASSLSGTAIQYF
TGTGCCAGCAGTTTATCCGGGACAGCCATTCAGTACTTC
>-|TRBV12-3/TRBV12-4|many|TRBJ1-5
CASSLGGRYFNQPQHF
TGTGCCAGCAGTTTAGGCGGCAGGTATTTCAATCAGCCCCAGCATTTT
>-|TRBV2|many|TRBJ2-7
CASRVPPLREQYF
TGTGCCAGCAGGGTGCCCCCCCTACGGGAGCAGTACTTC
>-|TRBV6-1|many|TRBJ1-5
CASSRGPQQPQHF
TGTGCCAGCAGTAGGGGCCCCCAGCAGCCCCAGCATTTT
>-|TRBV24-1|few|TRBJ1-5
CATSDSGISNQPQHF
TGTGCCACCTCCGACAGTGGCATAAGCAATCAGCCCCAGCATTTT
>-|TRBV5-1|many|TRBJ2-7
CASSLEIASHEQYF
TGCGCCAGCAGCTTGGAGATAGCGTCCCACGAGCAGTACTTC